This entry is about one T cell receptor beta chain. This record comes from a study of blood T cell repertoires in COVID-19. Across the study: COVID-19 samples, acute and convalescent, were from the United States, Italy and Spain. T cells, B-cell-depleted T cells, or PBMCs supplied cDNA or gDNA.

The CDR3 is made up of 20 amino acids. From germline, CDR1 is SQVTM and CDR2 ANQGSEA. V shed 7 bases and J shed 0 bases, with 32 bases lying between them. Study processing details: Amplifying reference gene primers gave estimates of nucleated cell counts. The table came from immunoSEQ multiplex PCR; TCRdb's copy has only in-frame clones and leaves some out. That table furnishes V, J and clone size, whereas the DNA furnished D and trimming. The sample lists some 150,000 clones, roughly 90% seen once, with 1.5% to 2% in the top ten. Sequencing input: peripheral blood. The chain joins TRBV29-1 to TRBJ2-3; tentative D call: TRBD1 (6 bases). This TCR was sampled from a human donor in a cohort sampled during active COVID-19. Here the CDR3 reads CSATLVIRDKAYPSTDTQYF. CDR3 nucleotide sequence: TGCAGCGCCACTTTGGTAATCCGGGACAAGGCCTATCCTAGCACAGATACGCAGTATTTT.